The present TCR beta chain was sequenced within a study of blood T cell repertoires in COVID-19. Method: immunoSEQ multiplex PCR; TCRdb's copy keeps in-frame clones and lacks some. The sample carries 250,000 to 350,000 clones, 84% recorded once. This CDR3 has 13 residues. V dropped 2 bases and J dropped 8 bases, with 9 bases sitting between them. CDR1 is KGHSH and CDR2 is LQKENI in the germline V gene. This TCR was sampled from a human donor with COVID-19, enrolled during active disease. The donor label of this sample is uncertain. The chain links TRBV18 to TRBJ1-4, with a weak D call TRBD1 (5 bases). The sequenced sample consisted of peripheral blood. The CDR3 spells CASSPGADEKLFF. The CDR3 nucleotides are TGTGCCAGCTCACCAGGGGCGGACGAAAAACTGTTTTTT. Based on the CDR3 plus reference TRBV18 and TRBJ1-4, the full variable domain is NAGVMQNPRHLVRRRGQEARLRCSPMKGHSHVYWYRQLPEEGLKFMVYLQKENIIDESGMPKERFSAEFPKEGPSILRIQQVVRGDSAAYFCASSPGADEKLFFGSGTQLSVL.